This T cell receptor beta chain was sequenced for a study of cytomegalovirus exposure and HLA in healthy donors. The study's findings and limits: HLA alleles showed associations with 16,951 TCR beta sequences in a later analysis, at a 0.05 false discovery rate.

Regarding this clone: Its antigen remains unknown.

The PCR made use of 60 Vbeta and 13 Jbeta primers. TCRdb's table, derived via immunoSEQ multiplex PCR, lists solely in-frame clones and lacks some. Of approximately 100,000 clones listed, under 85% are singletons. CDR3 length equals 15 residues. The V and J ends lost 3 bases and 6 bases, in that order; junction bases with no gene match: 6. The V gene's germline CDR1 is KGHSH and CDR2 LQKENI. Sequencing input: PBMCs. The chain recombines TRBV18 with TRBJ1-5; 9 nucleotides match TRBD1. The receptor's source is a man aged 40-49 years in good health and CMV-seropositive. The CDR3: CASSPTGGRGQPQHF. CDR3 nucleotide sequence: TGTGCCAGCTCACCGACAGGGGGGAGGGGTCAGCCCCAGCATTTT. Drawing the rest from reference TRBV18 and TRBJ1-5, the complete variable domain is NAGVMQNPRHLVRRRGQEARLRCSPMKGHSHVYWYRQLPEEGLKFMVYLQKENIIDESGMPKERFSAEFPKEGPSILRIQQVVRGDSAAYFCASSPTGGRGQPQHFGDGTRLSIL.